This record looks at one T cell receptor beta chain sequence and its context. This record belongs to a study of T-cell reconstitution after alpha-beta-depleted transplantation in children. This sample's TCRbeta library carried unique molecular identifier barcodes. Via MiXCR, TCRdb re-called the PCR reads, giving one row per CDR3 protein. Of around 180,000 distinct CDR3 sequences in the sample, around 10% were seen once. The germline V and J ends were trimmed by 5 bases and 3 bases, with 10 bases remaining between them. The CDR3 is made up of 13 amino acids. CDR1 and CDR2 from the germline V gene are MGHDK and SYGVNS.

The receptor was derived from a boy between 2 and 10 years old with acute myeloid leukemia, due to receive a stem cell transplant. The J gene is TRBJ1-1, the V gene TRBV25-1; D is perhaps TRBD1 (5 bases). The source was PBMCs, collected before TCRalphabeta/CD19-depleted stem cell transplant. Written as DNA, the CDR3 is TGTGCCAGCAGTTCGGCGGGGGACACTGAAGCTTTCTTT. It yields the protein CASSSAGDTEAFF.